This paragraph covers one T cell receptor (beta chain) sequence. This specimen comes from a study of control samples from healthy donors and cancer patients. Produced via immunoSEQ multiplex PCR; TCRdb's table is partial and in-frame only. The repertoire has roughly 29,000 clones, 79% of them found once; the top ten carry roughly 21%. CDR3 length equals 15 residues. Trimming removed 6 bases from V and 4 bases from J, with 17 bases in between. Germline lookup yields CDR1 SEHNR and CDR2 FQNEAQ (reference sequence). The clonotype was recovered from a man between 60 and 75 years old with head and neck cancer. V gene TRBV7-9 combines with J gene TRBJ2-3; D is perhaps TRBD1 or TRBD2 (5 bases each). Sequenced material: PBMCs. CDR3 sequence reads: CASSHGTMGADTQYF. CDR3 nucleotides: TGTGCCAGCAGTCACGGCACCATGGGGGCAGATACGCAGTATTTT. Together with reference TRBV7-9 and TRBJ2-3, the CDR3 gives the full variable domain: DTGVSQNPRHKITKRGQNVTFRCDPISEHNRLYWYRQTLGQGPEFLTYFQNEAQLEKSRLLSDRFSAERPKGSFSTLEIQRTEQGDSAMYLCASSHGTMGADTQYFGPGTRLTVL.